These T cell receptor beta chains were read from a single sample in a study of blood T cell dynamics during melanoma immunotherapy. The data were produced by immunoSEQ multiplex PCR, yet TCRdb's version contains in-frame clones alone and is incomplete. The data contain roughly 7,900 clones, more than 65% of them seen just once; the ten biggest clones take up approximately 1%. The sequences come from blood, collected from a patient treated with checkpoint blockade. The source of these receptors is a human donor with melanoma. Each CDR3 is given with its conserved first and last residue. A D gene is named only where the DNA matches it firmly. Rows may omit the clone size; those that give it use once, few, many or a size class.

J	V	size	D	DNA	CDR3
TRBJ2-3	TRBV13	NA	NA	TGTGCCAGCAGCTCCCGTTTACAGGGCGGTTCAGATACGCAGTATTTT	CASSSRLQGGSDTQYF
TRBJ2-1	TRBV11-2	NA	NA	TGTGCCAGCAGCTTAGCCCCGGACCGAGGAGATGAGCAGTTCTTC	CASSLAPDRGDEQFF
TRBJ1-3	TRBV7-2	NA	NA	TGTGCCAGCAGCTTCTCACGGGGCTCTGGAAACACCATATATTTT	CASSFSRGSGNTIYF
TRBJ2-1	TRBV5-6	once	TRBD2	TGTGCCAGCAGCCCTAGCGGCAACTACAATGAGCAGTTCTTC	CASSPSGNYNEQFF
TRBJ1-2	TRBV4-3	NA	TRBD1	TGCGCCAGCAGCCAGGGGACAGCGTTCTATGGCTACACCTTC	CASSQGTAFYGYTF
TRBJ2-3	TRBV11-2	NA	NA	TGTGCCAGCAGCGTCGCGGGTCGCGTCGGCACGCAGTATTTT	CASSVAGRVGTQYF
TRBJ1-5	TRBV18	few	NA	TGTGCCAGCTCACCTCCGCGGGCGGGTAGCAATCAGCCCCAGCATTTT	CASSPPRAGSNQPQHF
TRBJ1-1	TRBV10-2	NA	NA	TGCGCCACCGGGTGGGGCACTGAAGCTTTCTTT	CATGWGTEAFF
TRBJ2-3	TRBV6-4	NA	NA	TGTGCCAGCAGTGGTGAGGGGAGCACAGATACGCAGTATTTT	CASSGEGSTDTQYF
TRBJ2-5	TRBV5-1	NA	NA	TGCGCCAGCAGCTCCCTGGACTACCAAGAGACCCAGTACTTC	CASSSLDYQETQYF
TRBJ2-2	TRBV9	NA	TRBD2	TGTGCCAGCAGCCGCGGGAGCAAGGACACCGGGGAGCTGTTTTTT	CASSRGSKDTGELFF
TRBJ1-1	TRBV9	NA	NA	TGTGCCAGCAGCGTAGGGAGGAACACTGAAGCTTTCTTT	CASSVGRNTEAFF
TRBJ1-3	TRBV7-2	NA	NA	TGTGCCAGCAGCTCCCACCGGGGAACTGGAAACACCATATATTTT	CASSSHRGTGNTIYF
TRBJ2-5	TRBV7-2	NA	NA	TGTGCCAGCAGCTTAGACGGTTTCCAAGAGACCCAGTACTTC	CASSLDGFQETQYF
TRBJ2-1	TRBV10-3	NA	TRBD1	TGTGCCATCACCAAGGGACAGGGGTCTGAGCAGTTCTTC	CAITKGQGSEQFF
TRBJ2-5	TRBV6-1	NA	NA	TGTGCCAGCAGTGGGGTCCGGCACAGACCACAAGAGACCCAGTACTTC	CASSGVRHRPQETQYF
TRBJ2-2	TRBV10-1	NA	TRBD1	TGCGCCAGCCAGGGGGCTACCGGGGAGCTGTTTTTT	CASQGATGELFF
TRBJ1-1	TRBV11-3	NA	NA	TGTGCCAGCAGCTTTACAGCGAACACTGAAGCTTTCTTT	CASSFTANTEAFF
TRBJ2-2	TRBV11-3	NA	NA	TGTGCCAGCAGCCAGATTGCATCCGGGGAGCTGTTTTTT	CASSQIASGELFF
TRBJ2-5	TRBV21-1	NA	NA	TGTGCCAGCAGCCCCGGGGAACAGCAAGAGACCCAGTACTTC	CASSPGEQQETQYF
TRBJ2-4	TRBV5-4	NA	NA	TGTGCCAGCAGCTCTCGAGAGGATGGGGCCAAAAACATTCAGTACTTC	CASSSREDGAKNIQYF
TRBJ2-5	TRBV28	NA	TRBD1	TGTGCCAGCTCCCTCCGAACAGGACAGGGGTCAAAGACCCAGTACTTC	CASSLRTGQGSKTQYF
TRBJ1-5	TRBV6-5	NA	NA	TGTGCCAGCAGTTACACAGGGAATCAGCCCCAGCATTTT	CASSYTGNQPQHF
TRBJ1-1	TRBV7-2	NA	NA	TGTGCCAGCAGCTTCCCGGCCAGAAACATGAACACTGAAGCTTTCTTT	CASSFPARNMNTEAFF
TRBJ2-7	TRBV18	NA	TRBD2	TGTGCCAGCTCACCCAGGGAGGGCCTTTGGGAGCAGTACTTC	CASSPREGLWEQYF
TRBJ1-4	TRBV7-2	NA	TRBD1	TGTGCCAGCGGAAAGACAGGGTATGCGGGTGAAAAACTGTTTTTT	CASGKTGYAGEKLFF
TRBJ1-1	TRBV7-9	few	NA	TGTGCCAGCAGCTTGACCCGGGACACTGAAGCTTTCTTT	CASSLTRDTEAFF
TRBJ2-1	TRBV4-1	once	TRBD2	TGCGCCAGCAGCCAAGATTCCCGGGGGGGCCCCTACAATGAGCAGTTCTTC	CASSQDSRGGPYNEQFF
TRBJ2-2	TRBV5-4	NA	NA	TGTGCCAGCAGCTTGGTGGGGTTCACCGGGGAGCTGTTTTTT	CASSLVGFTGELFF
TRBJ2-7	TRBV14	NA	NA	TGTGCCAGCAGCCAAGCCCTTGGGGGTTTCGCCTACGAGCAGTACTTC	CASSQALGGFAYEQYF
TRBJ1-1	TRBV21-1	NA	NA	TGTGCCAGCAGCAAAACGGACAGCCAAGGGACTGAAGCTTTCTTT	CASSKTDSQGTEAFF
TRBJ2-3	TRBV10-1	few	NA	TGCGCCAGCAGTGAGTTCGCCGGGACTCACTACACAGATACGCAGTATTTT	CASSEFAGTHYTDTQYF
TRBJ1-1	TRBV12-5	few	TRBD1	TGTGCTAGTACAACAGGGGGCCTGTCTGAAGCTTTCTTT	CASTTGGLSEAFF
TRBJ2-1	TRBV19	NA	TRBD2	TGTGCCAGTAATCTAGCGGGAGGTTTGAGAAATGAGCAGTTCTTC	CASNLAGGLRNEQFF